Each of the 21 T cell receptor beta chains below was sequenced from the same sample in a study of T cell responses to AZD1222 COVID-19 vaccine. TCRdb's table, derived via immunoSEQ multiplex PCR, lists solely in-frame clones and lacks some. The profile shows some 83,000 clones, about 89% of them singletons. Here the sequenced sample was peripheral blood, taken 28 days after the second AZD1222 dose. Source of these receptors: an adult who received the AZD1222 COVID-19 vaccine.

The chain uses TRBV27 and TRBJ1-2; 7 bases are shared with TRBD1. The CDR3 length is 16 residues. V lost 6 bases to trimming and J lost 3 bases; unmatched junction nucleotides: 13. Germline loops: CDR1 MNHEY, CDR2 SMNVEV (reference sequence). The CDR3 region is CASSPLDRVGYYGYTF. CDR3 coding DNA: TGTGCCAGCAGCCCCCTCGACAGGGTTGGCTACTATGGCTACACCTTC.

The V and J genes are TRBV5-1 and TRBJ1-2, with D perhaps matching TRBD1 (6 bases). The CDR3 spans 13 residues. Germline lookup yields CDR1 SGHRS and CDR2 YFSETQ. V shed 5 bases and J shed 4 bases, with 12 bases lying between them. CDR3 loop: CASRGAAGYGYTF. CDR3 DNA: TGCGCCAGCAGGGGGGCAGCTGGCTATGGCTACACCTTC.

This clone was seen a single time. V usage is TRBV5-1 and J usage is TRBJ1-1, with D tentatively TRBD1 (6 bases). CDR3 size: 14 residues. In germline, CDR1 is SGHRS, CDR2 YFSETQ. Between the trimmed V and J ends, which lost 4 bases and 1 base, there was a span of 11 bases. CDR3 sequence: CASSSTGKNTEAFF. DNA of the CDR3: TGCGCCAGCAGCAGTACAGGGAAGAACACTGAAGCTTTCTTT.

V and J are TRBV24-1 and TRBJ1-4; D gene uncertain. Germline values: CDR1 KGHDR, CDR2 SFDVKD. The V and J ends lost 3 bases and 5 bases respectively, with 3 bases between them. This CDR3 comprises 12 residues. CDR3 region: CATSDPNEKLFF. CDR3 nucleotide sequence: TGTGCCACCAGTGATCCGAATGAAAAACTGTTTTTT.

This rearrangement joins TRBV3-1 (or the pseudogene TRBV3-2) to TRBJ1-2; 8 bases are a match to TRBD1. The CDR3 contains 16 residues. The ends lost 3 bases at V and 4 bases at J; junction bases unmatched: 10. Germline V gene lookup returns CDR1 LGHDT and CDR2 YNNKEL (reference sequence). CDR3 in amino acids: CASSHGGDRGVYGYTF. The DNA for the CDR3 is TGTGCCAGCAGCCATGGTGGCGACAGGGGAGTCTATGGCTACACCTTC.

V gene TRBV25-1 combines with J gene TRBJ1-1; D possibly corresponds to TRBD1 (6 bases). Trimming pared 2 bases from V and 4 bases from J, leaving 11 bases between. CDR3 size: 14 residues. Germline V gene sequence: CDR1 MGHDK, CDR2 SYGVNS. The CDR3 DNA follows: TGTGCCAGCAGTGAACCAACGGACAGCACTGAAGCTTTCTTT. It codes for CASSEPTDSTEAFF. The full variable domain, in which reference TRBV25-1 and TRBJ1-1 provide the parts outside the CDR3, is EADIYQTPRYLVIGTGKKITLECSQTMGHDKMYWYQQDPGMELHLIHYSYGVNSTEKGDLSSESTVSRIRTEHFPLTLESARPSHTSQYLCASSEPTDSTEAFFGQGTRLTVV.

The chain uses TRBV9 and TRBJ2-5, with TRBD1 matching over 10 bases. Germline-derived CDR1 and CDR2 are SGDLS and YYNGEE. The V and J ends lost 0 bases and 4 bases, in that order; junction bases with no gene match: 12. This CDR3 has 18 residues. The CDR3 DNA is TGTGCCAGCAGCGTAGGTTTGCTAGGGGACAGGGGCAGAGAGACCCAGTACTTC. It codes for CASSVGLLGDRGRETQYF.

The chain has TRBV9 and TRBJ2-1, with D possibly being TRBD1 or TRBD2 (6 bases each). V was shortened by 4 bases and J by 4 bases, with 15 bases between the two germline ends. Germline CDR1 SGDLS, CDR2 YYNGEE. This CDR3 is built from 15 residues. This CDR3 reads CASSSRGPTYNEQFF. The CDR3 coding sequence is TGTGCCAGCAGCTCCCGGGGGCCGACTTACAATGAGCAGTTCTTC. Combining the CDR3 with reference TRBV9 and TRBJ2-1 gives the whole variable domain DSGVTQTPKHLITATGQRVTLRCSPRSGDLSVYWYQQSLDQGLQFLIQYYNGEERAKGNILERFSAQQFPDLHSELNLSSLELGDSALYFCASSSRGPTYNEQFFGPGTRLTVL.

CDR3 DNA sequence: TGTGCCAGCAGCTCGACGACAGTCAGCTATGGCTACACCTTC. It translates to CASSSTTVSYGYTF. This chain uses TRBV11-2 with TRBJ1-2; D possibly corresponds to TRBD1 (5 bases). With 4 bases removed from V and 4 bases from J, the gap between germline ends came to 13 bases. This CDR3 has 14 amino acids. Germline-derived CDR1 and CDR2 are SGHAT and FQNNGV.

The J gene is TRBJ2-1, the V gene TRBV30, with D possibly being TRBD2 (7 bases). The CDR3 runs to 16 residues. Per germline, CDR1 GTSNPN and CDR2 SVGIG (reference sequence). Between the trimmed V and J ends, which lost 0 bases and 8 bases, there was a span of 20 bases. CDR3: CAWSVSLWWGGDEQFF. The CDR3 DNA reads TGTGCCTGGAGTGTAAGTCTCTGGTGGGGGGGCGATGAGCAGTTCTTC.

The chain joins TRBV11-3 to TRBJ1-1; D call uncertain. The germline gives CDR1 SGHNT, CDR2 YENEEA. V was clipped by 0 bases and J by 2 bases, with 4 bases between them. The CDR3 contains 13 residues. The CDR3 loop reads CASSLEVNTEAFF. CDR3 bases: TGTGCCAGCAGCTTAGAAGTAAACACTGAAGCTTTCTTT.

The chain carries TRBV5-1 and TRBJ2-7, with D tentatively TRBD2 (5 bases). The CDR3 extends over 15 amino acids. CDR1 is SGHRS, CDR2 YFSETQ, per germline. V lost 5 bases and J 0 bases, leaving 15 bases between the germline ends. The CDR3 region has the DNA TGCGCCAGCAGTGATCGGACGGGAAGCTCCTACGAGCAGTACTTC. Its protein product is CASSDRTGSSYEQYF.

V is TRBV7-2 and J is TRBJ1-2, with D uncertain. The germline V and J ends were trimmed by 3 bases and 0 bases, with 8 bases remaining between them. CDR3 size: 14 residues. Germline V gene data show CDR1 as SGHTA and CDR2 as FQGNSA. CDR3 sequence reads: CASSFSRANYGYTF. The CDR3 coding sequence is TGTGCCAGCAGCTTTTCAAGAGCTAACTATGGCTACACCTTC. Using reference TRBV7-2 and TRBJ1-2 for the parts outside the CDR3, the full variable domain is GAGVSQSPSNKVTEKGKDVELRCDPISGHTALYWYRQSLGQGLEFLIYFQGNSAPDKSGLPSDRFSAERTGGSVSTLTIQRTQQEDSAVYLCASSFSRANYGYTFGSGTRLTVV.

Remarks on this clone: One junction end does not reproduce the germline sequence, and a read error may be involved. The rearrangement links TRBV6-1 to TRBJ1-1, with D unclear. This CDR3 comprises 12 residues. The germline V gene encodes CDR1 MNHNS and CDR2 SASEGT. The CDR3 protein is CASSEGNTEAFF. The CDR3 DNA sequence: TGTGCCAGCAGCGAAGGGAATACTGAAGCTTTCTTT.

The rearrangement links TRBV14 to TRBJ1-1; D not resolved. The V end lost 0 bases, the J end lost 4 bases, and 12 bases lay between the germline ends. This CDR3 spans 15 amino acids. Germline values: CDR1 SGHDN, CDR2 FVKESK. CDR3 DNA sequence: TGTGCCAGCAGCCAAGAATCCTACGGTAGCACTGAAGCTTTCTTT. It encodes CASSQESYGSTEAFF.

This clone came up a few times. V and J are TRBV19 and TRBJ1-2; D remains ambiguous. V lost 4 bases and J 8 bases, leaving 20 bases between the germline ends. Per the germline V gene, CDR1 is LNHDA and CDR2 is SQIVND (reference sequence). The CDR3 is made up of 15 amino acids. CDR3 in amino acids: CASSTQPDGGGGYTF. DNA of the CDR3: TGTGCCAGTAGTACCCAACCTGACGGAGGAGGCGGCTACACCTTC.

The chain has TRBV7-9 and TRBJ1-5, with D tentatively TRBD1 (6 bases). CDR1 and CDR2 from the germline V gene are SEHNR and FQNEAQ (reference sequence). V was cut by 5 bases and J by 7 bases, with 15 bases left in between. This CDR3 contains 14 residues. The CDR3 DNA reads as TGTGCCAGCAGCCAAGGGGGGGGGAACCAGCCCCAGCATTTT. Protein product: CASSQGGGNQPQHF.

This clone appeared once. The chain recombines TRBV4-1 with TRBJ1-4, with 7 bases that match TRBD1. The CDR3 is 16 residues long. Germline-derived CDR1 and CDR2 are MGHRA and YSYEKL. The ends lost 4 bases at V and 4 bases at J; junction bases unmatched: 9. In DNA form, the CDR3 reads TGCGCCAGCAGCCGCGGACAGGCCCCGGGTAATGAAAAACTGTTTTTT. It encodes CASSRGQAPGNEKLFF.

Here the CDR3 reads CASSQGGRGYEQYF. The CDR3 nucleotides read TGTGCCAGCAGCCAAGGTGGCAGGGGGTACGAGCAGTACTTC. V and J are TRBV14 and TRBJ2-7; TRBD1 aligns across 7 bases. This CDR3 spans 14 amino acids. J lost 4 bases, V lost 1 base, and 4 bases had no gene match. Germline V gene data show CDR1 as SGHDN and CDR2 as FVKESK.

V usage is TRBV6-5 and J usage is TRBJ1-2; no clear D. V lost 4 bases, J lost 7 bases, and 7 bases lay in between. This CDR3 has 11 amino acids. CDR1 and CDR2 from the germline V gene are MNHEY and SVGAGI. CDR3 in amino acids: CASSFSGGYTF. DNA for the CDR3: TGTGCCAGCAGTTTCTCGGGTGGCTACACCTTC.

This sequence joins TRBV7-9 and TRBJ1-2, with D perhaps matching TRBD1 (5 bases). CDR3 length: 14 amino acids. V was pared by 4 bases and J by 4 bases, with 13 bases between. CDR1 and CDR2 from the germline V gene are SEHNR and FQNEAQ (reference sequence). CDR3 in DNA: TGTGCCAGCAGCTATCTGGGGGATGTCTATGGCTACACCTTC. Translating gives CASSYLGDVYGYTF.